This entry describes one T cell receptor (beta chain). The antigen remains unidentified. The germline V and J ends were trimmed by 6 bases and 2 bases, with 11 bases remaining between them. The CDR3 consists of 13 residues. Germline V gives CDR1 MNHEY, CDR2 SVGEGT. This entry belongs to a study of T cell repertoires in cytomegalovirus infection. Whole-study results and caveats: The study identified carriers of CMV plus the relevant HLA from cumulative public TCR beta family frequency. What dominated the ex vivo response were HLA-C-restricted CMV-specific TCR beta clonotypes.

Each CDR3 protein is one row after TCRdb ran MiXCR on the reads. The sample lists about a million distinct CDR3 sequences, around 29% occurring once. The rearrangement uses TRBV6-2 or TRBV6-3 and TRBJ2-7; D unresolved. The source is a human donor in good health (CMV status not recorded). Some clones in this sample may be carry-over from other donors' samples. The sample here was cultured CD8+ T cells from PBMCs, taken from culture after CMV antigen stimulation. This CDR3 reads CASRPDRPYEQYV. The CDR3 DNA sequence: TGTGCCAGCAGACCCGACCGACCCTACGAGCAGTACGTC.